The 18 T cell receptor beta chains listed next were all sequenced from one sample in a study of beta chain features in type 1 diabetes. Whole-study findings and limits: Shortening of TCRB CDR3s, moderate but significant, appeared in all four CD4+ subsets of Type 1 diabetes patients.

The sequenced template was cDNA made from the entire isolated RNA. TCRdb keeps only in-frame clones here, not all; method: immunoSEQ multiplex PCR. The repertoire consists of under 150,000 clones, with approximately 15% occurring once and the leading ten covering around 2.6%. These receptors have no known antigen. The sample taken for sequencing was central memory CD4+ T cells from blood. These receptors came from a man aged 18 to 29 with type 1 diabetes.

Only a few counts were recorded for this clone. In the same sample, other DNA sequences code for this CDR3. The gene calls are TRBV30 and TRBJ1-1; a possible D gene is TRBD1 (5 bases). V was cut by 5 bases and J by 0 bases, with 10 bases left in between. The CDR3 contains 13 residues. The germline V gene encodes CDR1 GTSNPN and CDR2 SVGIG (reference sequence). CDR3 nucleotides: TGTGCCTGGCTAGGGGTATTGAACACTGAAGCTTTCTTT. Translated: CAWLGVLNTEAFF. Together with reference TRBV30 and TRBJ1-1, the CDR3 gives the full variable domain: SQTIHQWPATLVQPVGSPLSLECTVEGTSNPNLYWYRQAAGRGLQLLFYSVGIGQISSEVPQNLSASRPQDRQFILSSKKLLLSDSGFYLCAWLGVLNTEAFFGQGTRLTVV.

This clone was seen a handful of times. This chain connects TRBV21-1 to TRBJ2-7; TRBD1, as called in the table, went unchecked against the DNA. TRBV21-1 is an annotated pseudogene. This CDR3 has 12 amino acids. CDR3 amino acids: CASSDRDYEQYF. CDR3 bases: TGTGCCAGCAGCGACAGGGACTACGAGCAGTACTTC.

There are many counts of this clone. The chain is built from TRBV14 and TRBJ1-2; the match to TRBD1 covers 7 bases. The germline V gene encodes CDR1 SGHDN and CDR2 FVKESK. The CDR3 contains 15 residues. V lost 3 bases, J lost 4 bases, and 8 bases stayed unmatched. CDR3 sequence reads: CASSQLVGQLYGYTF. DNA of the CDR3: TGTGCCAGCAGCCAGCTAGTGGGACAGCTCTATGGCTACACCTTC.

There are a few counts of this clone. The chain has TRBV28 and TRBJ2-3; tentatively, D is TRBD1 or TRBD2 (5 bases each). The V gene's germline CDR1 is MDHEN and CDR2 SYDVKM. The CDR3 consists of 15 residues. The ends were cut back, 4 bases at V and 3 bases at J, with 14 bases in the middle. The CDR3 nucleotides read TGTGCCAGCAGTTCCGGGACGGGGACGACAGATACGCAGTATTTT. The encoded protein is CASSSGTGTTDTQYF. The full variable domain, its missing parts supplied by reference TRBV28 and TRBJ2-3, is DVKVTQSSRYLVKRTGEKVFLECVQDMDHENMFWYRQDPGLGLRLIYFSYDVKMKEKGDIPEGYSVSREKKERFSLILESASTNQTSMYLCASSSGTGTTDTQYFGPGTRLTVL.

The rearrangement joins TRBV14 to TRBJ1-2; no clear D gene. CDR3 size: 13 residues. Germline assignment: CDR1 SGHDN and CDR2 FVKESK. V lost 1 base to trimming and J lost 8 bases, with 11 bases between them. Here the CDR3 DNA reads TGTGCCAGCAGCCAAGCGCCCCACTTCGGCTACACCTTC. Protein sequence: CASSQAPHFGYTF.

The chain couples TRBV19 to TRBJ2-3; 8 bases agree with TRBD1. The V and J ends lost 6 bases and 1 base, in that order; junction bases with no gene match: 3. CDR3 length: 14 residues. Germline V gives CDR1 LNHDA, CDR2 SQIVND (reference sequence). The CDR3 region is CASRMDRGTDTQYF. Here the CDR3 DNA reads TGTGCCAGTAGGATGGACAGGGGCACAGATACGCAGTATTTT. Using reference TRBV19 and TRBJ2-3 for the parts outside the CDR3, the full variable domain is DGGITQSPKYLFRKEGQNVTLSCEQNLNHDAMYWYRQDPGQGLRLIYYSQIVNDFQKGDIAEGYSVSREKKESFPLTVTSAQKNPTAFYLCASRMDRGTDTQYFGPGTRLTVL.

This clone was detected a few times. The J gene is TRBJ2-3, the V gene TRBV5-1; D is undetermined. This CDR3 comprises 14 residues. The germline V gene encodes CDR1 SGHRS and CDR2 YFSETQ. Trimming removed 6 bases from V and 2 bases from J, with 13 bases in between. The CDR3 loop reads CASNEVFSTDTQYF. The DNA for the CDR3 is TGCGCCAGCAATGAAGTGTTTTCCACAGATACGCAGTATTTT. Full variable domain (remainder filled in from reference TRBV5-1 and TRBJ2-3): KAGVTQTPRYLIKTRGQQVTLSCSPISGHRSVSWYQQTPGQGLQFLFEYFSETQRNKGNFPGRFSGRQFSNSRSEMNVSTLELGDSALYLCASNEVFSTDTQYFGPGTRLTVL.

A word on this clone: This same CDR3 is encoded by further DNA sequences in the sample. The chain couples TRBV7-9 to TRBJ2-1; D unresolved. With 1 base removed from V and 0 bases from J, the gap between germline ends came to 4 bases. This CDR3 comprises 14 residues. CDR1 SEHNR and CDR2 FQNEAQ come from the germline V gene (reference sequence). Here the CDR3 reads CASSLDRSYNEQFF. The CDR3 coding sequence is TGTGCCAGCAGCTTAGATCGCTCCTACAATGAGCAGTTCTTC.

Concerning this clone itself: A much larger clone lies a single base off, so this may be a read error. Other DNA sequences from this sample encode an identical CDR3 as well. The CDR3 nucleotides read TGTGCCTGGATCGAGGGGTTTGGGGCCAACGTCCTGACTTTC. Translating it yields CAWIEGFGANVLTF. V usage is TRBV30 and J usage is TRBJ2-6; TRBD1 or TRBD2 may be the D gene (5 bases each). This CDR3 contains 14 residues. V lost 4 bases and J lost 3, with 10 bases in between. Germline V lookup: CDR1 GTSNPN, CDR2 SVGIG (reference sequence).

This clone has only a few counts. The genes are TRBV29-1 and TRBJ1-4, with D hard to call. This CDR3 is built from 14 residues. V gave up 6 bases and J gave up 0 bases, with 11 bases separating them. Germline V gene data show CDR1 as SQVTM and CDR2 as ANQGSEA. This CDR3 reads CSVGGITTNEKLFF. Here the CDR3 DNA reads TGCAGCGTAGGCGGAATAACAACTAATGAAAAACTGTTTTTT.

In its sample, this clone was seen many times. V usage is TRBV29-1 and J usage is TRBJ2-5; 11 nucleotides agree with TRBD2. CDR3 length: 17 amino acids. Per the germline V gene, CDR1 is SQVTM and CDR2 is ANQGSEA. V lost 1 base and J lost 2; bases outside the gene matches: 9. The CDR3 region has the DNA TGCAGCGTTGAAGGAGCTAGCGGGAGGAACCTACAAGAGACCCAGTACTTC. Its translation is CSVEGASGRNLQETQYF.

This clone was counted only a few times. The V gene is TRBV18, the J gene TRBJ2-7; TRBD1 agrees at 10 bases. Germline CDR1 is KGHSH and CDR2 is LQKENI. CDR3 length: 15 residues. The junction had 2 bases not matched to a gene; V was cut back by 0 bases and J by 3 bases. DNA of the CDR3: TGTGCCAGCTCACCACCGGGACAGGGGAACTACGAGCAGTACTTC. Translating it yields CASSPPGQGNYEQYF.

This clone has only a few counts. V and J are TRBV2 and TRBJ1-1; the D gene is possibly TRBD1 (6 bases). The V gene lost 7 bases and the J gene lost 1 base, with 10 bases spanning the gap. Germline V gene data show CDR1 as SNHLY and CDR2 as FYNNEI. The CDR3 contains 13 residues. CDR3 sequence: CASILQGNTEAFF. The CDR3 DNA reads TGTGCCAGCATTTTACAGGGGAACACTGAAGCTTTCTTT. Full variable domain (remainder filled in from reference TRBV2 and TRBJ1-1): EPEVTQTPSHQVTQMGQEVILRCVPISNHLYFYWYRQILGQKVEFLVSFYNNEISEKSEIFDDQFSVERPDGSNFTLKIRSTKLEDSAMYFCASILQGNTEAFFGQGTRLTVV.

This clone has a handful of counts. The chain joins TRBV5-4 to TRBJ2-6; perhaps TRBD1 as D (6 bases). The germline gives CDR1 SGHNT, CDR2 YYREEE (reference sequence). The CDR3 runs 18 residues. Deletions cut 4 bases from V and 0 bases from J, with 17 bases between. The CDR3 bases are TGTGCCAGCAGCCTCCCGACAGGACTTGGCTCTGGGGCCAACGTCCTGACTTTC. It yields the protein CASSLPTGLGSGANVLTF.

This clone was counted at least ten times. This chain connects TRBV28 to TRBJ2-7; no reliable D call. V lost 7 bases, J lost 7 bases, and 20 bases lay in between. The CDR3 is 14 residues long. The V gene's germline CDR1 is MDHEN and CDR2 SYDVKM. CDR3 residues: CASNPPRSHREQYF. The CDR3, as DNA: TGTGCCAGCAACCCCCCGAGATCGCACCGGGAGCAGTACTTC.

The CDR3 DNA is TGCGCCAGCAGCCTCTTCCGGACTAGCAACCCAGATACGCAGTATTTT. Protein product: CASSLFRTSNPDTQYF. This chain joins TRBV4-1 and TRBJ2-3; 8 bases match TRBD2. CDR1 and CDR2 (germline): MGHRA, YSYEKL. This CDR3 contains 16 residues. J gave up 4 bases and V 4 bases, and 10 bases lay outside the gene matches.

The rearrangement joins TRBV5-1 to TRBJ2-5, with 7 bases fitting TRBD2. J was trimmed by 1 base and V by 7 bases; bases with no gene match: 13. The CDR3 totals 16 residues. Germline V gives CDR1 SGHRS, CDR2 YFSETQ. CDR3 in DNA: TGCGCCAGCCAGGTTTGGGCTAGCGGATCCCAAGAGACCCAGTACTTC. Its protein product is CASQVWASGSQETQYF.

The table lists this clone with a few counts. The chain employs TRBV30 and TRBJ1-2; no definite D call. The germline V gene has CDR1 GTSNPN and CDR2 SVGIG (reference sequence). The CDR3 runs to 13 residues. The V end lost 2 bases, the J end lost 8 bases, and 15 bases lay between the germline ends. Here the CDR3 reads CAWSKGRAQGYTF. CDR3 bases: TGTGCCTGGAGTAAAGGAAGGGCTCAGGGCTACACCTTC.